These 23 T cell receptor beta chains were sequenced from one sample in a study of cytomegalovirus exposure and HLA in healthy donors. PCR employed 60 Vbeta and 13 Jbeta primers. TCRdb's table, derived via immunoSEQ multiplex PCR, lists solely in-frame clones and lacks some. The sample lists approximately 200,000 clones; 70% to 90% were seen once. Sequencing was carried out using PBMCs. All receptors derive from a human donor in good health.

This clone occurred a few times. The rearrangement uses TRBV5-1 and TRBJ2-2; D might be TRBD2 (5 bases). V lost 3 bases to trimming and J lost 5 bases, with 5 bases between them. Germline values: CDR1 SGHRS, CDR2 YFSETQ. This CDR3 is built from 12 residues. The CDR3 spells CASSSGTGELFF. CDR3 sequence (DNA): TGCGCCAGCAGCTCGGGAACCGGGGAGCTGTTTTTT.

The J gene is TRBJ2-5, the V gene TRBV29-1, with D maybe TRBD1 (7 bases). This CDR3 region has 16 residues. Trimming left V 7 bases short and J 4 bases short, with 25 bases between. Germline V lookup: CDR1 SQVTM, CDR2 ANQGSEA. The CDR3 bases are TGCAGCGCCGACCCAGGAGGGGGCGGCATCGGAGAGACCCAGTACTTC. Amino acids: CSADPGGGGIGETQYF.

In this sample, this clone turned up a few times. The gene calls are TRBV5-1 and TRBJ2-7; 9 bases match TRBD2. This CDR3 has 14 amino acids. The trim removed 2 bases at V and 0 bases at J, leaving 0 bases unmatched. Germline lookup yields CDR1 SGHRS and CDR2 YFSETQ. The CDR3 loop is CASSFSGSSYEQYF. CDR3 bases: TGCGCCAGCAGCTTTAGCGGGAGCTCCTACGAGCAGTACTTC.

The chain has TRBV27 and TRBJ2-7, with 9 bases that match TRBD2. With 2 bases clipped from V and 6 bases from J, the junction kept 8 bases outside the gene matches. The CDR3 sequence is 15 residues long. Germline values: CDR1 MNHEY, CDR2 SMNVEV (reference sequence). This chain's CDR3 is CASSLVVAGVAEQYF. For the CDR3, the DNA is TGTGCCAGCAGTTTAGTGGTAGCGGGAGTCGCCGAGCAGTACTTC.

This chain joins TRBV5-6 and TRBJ1-5; the match to TRBD1 covers 8 bases. CDR1 is SGHDT and CDR2 is YYEEEE in the germline V gene. The CDR3 has 17 residues. Losses at the gene ends were 0 bases for V and 2 bases for J; bases not matched to a gene: 7. The CDR3 here is CASSLGIQGDGNQPQHF. CDR3 coding DNA: TGTGCCAGCAGCTTGGGTATACAGGGGGACGGCAATCAGCCCCAGCATTTT.

The genes are TRBV6-5 and TRBJ1-1; a weak D match, TRBD1 (5 bases). V lost 5 bases and J lost 0, with 10 bases in between. Germline-derived CDR1 and CDR2 are MNHEY and SVGAGI. The CDR3 covers 14 residues. CDR3 region: CASSRQILNTEAFF. For the CDR3, the DNA is TGTGCCAGCAGTCGACAGATACTGAACACTGAAGCTTTCTTT.

The rearrangement links TRBV7-2 to TRBJ2-2, with TRBD1 identical over 10 bases. The CDR3 runs to 17 residues. CDR1 is SGHTA, CDR2 FQGNSA, per germline. V lost 5 bases to trimming and J lost 9 bases; unmatched junction nucleotides: 15. The CDR3 sequence is CASSLSLGQGRYRELFF. CDR3 DNA: TGTGCCAGCAGCCTTTCCCTGGGACAGGGGAGGTACAGGGAGCTGTTTTTT.

The J gene is TRBJ2-5, the V gene TRBV6-6; D is possibly TRBD2 (6 bases). CDR3 length equals 12 residues. Trimming removed 8 bases at V and 7 bases at J, with 14 bases between. Germline CDR1 reads MNHNY; CDR2 reads SVGAGI (reference sequence). CDR3 protein: CASGGGSWTQYF. In DNA form, the CDR3 reads TGTGCCAGCGGTGGAGGGAGTTGGACCCAGTACTTC.

The chain is built from TRBV10-3 and TRBJ2-7; 9 bases line up with TRBD1. With 3 bases clipped from V and 8 bases from J, the junction kept 5 bases outside the gene matches. The CDR3 spans 13 residues. The germline V gene has CDR1 ENHRY and CDR2 SYGVKD. In DNA form, the CDR3 reads TGTGCCATCAGTGACGTACAGGGGGCCAAGCAGTACTTC. It translates to CAISDVQGAKQYF.

The gene calls are TRBV20-1 and TRBJ2-7; D is unresolved. The germline gives CDR1 DFQATT, CDR2 SNEGSKA (reference sequence). The germline V and J ends were trimmed by 2 bases and 3 bases, with 5 bases remaining between them. CDR3 length equals 11 residues. CDR3 DNA sequence: TGCAGTGCTAGATCTAGCTACGAGCAGTACTTC. Residues: CSARSSYEQYF.

CDR3 sequence (DNA): TGTGCCAGCAGTTCGTCACAGGGGGTCTATGGCTACACCTTC. It specifies CASSSSQGVYGYTF. The V call is TRBV28, the J call TRBJ1-2, with 8 positions matching TRBD1. Trimming removed 4 bases from V and 4 bases from J; junction bases left unmatched: 5. CDR3 length: 14 amino acids. CDR1 MDHEN and CDR2 SYDVKM come from the germline V gene.

The chain joins TRBV7-8 to TRBJ2-2; 8 bases align to TRBD1. The CDR3 runs to 15 residues. CDR1 is SGHVS, CDR2 FQNEAQ, per germline. The V segment lost 3 bases and the J segment 1 base; nucleotides outside the gene matches: 1. The CDR3 reads CASSFRGQNTGELFF. The CDR3 DNA reads TGTGCCAGCAGCTTCAGGGGGCAGAACACCGGGGAGCTGTTTTTT.

This chain joins TRBV28 and TRBJ1-5; D is perhaps TRBD1 (6 bases). Germline assignment: CDR1 MDHEN and CDR2 SYDVKM. V lost 8 bases and J lost 4, with 27 bases in between. This CDR3 contains 18 residues. The CDR3 sequence is CASSTVFGVQGWNQPQHF. CDR3 sequence (DNA): TGTGCCAGCTCAACCGTATTCGGCGTACAGGGTTGGAATCAGCCCCAGCATTTT.

The chain recombines TRBV27 with TRBJ2-2, with 7 bases that match TRBD2. V lost 4 bases and J lost 3; bases outside the gene matches: 8. Germline CDR1 MNHEY, CDR2 SMNVEV (reference sequence). CDR3 length: 16 amino acids. In DNA form, the CDR3 reads TGTGCCAGCAGTTCCCAGACTAGCCAGGACACCGGGGAGCTGTTTTTT. Its translation is CASSSQTSQDTGELFF.

The chain combines TRBV5-6 with TRBJ2-3; 8 positions agree with TRBD1. This CDR3 has 18 amino acids. V shed 2 bases, J shed 0 bases, and the junction held 11 bases outside the gene matches. In germline, CDR1 is SGHDT, CDR2 YYEEEE. The CDR3 loop reads CASSFLGAGGSSTDTQYF. The CDR3, as DNA: TGTGCCAGCAGCTTTCTTGGGGCAGGGGGCTCTAGCACAGATACGCAGTATTTT.

This rearrangement joins TRBV9 to TRBJ2-1; 10 nucleotides match TRBD2. Germline V CDR1 and CDR2: SGDLS, YYNGEE. The CDR3 is 15 residues long. J gave up 7 bases and V 4 bases, and 8 bases lay outside the gene matches. The CDR3 DNA sequence: TGTGCCAGCAGCCCCAGACAGCGGGAGGGAAATGAGCAGTTCTTC. Amino acid sequence: CASSPRQREGNEQFF.

The chain couples TRBV6-1 to TRBJ2-5, with 8 bases that match TRBD2. V lost 2 bases to trimming and J lost 5 bases; unmatched junction nucleotides: 4. The CDR3 sequence is 14 residues long. CDR1 and CDR2 from the germline V gene are MNHNS and SASEGT. The CDR3 region has the DNA TGTGCCAGCAGTGAAAGAGGCGGGAGGGAGACCCAGTACTTC. Protein product: CASSERGGRETQYF.

The J gene is TRBJ2-7, the V gene TRBV19; 7 bases fit TRBD2. This CDR3 has 13 amino acids. The germline V gene encodes CDR1 LNHDA and CDR2 SQIVND (reference sequence). V was pared by 4 bases and J by 3 bases, with 3 bases of the junction left unmatched. CDR3: CASSSGSGYEQYF. CDR3 nucleotides: TGTGCCAGTAGTAGCGGGAGTGGCTACGAGCAGTACTTC. Using reference TRBV19 and TRBJ2-7 for the parts outside the CDR3, the full variable domain is DGGITQSPKYLFRKEGQNVTLSCEQNLNHDAMYWYRQDPGQGLRLIYYSQIVNDFQKGDIAEGYSVSREKKESFPLTVTSAQKNPTAFYLCASSSGSGYEQYFGPGTRLTVT.

This rearrangement joins TRBV6-6 to TRBJ2-3; 10 bases fit TRBD2. CDR1 is MNHNY, CDR2 SVGAGI, per germline (reference sequence). The junction had 5 bases not matched to a gene; V was cut back by 5 bases and J by 6 bases. The CDR3 has 14 amino acids. This chain's CDR3 is CASSRGTSVDTQYF. CDR3 in DNA: TGTGCCAGCAGTCGAGGGACTAGCGTGGATACGCAGTATTTT.

Details on this clone: At one end the junction does not follow the germline gene, possibly because of a read error. This chain connects TRBV28 to TRBJ2-1, with 8 bases that match TRBD2. The germline V gene encodes CDR1 MDHEN and CDR2 SYDVKM. This CDR3 contains 14 residues. The DNA for the CDR3 is TGTGCCAGCAGTATCCGAAATGTAGCGGGACGGGGTCTCTTC. Amino acid sequence: CASSIRNVAGRGLF.

This clone has a handful of counts. The chain employs TRBV28 and TRBJ2-5; 12 bases match TRBD2. V shed 3 bases and J 3 bases; nucleotides not matched to a gene: 8. Per germline, CDR1 MDHEN and CDR2 SYDVKM. The CDR3 loop spans 17 amino acids. CDR3 nucleotides: TGTGCCAGCAGTTTCCAGCAGAGACTAGCGGGAGAAGAGACCCAGTACTTC. It encodes CASSFQQRLAGEETQYF.

The rearrangement uses TRBV29-1 and TRBJ1-2; 10 bases line up with TRBD1. CDR1 is SQVTM, CDR2 ANQGSEA, per germline. This CDR3 has 16 amino acids. V trimming: 1 base; J trimming: 1 base; junction bases outside the gene matches: 6. CDR3 coding DNA: TGCAGCGTTGAAGGGACAGGGGGAAGCTTTAACTATGGCTACACCTTC. Protein product: CSVEGTGGSFNYGYTF.

The chain employs TRBV5-6 and TRBJ2-5, with D maybe TRBD1 (6 bases). Germline CDR1 is SGHDT and CDR2 is YYEEEE. There are 13 residues in the CDR3. V was shortened by 0 bases and J by 4 bases, with 7 bases between the two germline ends. In DNA, the CDR3 is TGTGCCAGCAGCTTGGCCAGGGGAGAGACCCAGTACTTC. Protein sequence: CASSLARGETQYF.